This TCR beta chain is drawn from a study of blood T cell repertoires in COVID-19. Produced via immunoSEQ multiplex PCR; TCRdb's table is partial and in-frame only. Here the sample spans about 190,000 clones, less than 85% being singletons. The germline V gene has CDR1 LNHDA and CDR2 SQIVND (reference sequence). The J segment lost 4 bases and the V segment lost 4 bases, leaving 10 bases of the junction unmatched. The CDR3 spans 16 residues. This clonotype was obtained from a woman between 45 and 65 years old with acute or convalescent COVID-19. The chain recombines TRBV19 with TRBJ2-3; 8 bases line up with TRBD1. Source material: peripheral blood. CDR3 residues: CASSRSGQGLSDTQYF. DNA for the CDR3: TGTGCCAGTAGTAGATCTGGACAGGGATTGTCAGATACGCAGTATTTT.